The clone carrying this T cell receptor (beta chain) has only a few counts. The sample belongs to a study of blood T cell repertoires in COVID-19. The CDR3 runs to 15 residues. V was cut by 4 bases and J by 0 bases, with 10 bases left in between. Looked up from germline, CDR1 is LGHNA and CDR2 is YNFKEQ. Assay: immunoSEQ multiplex PCR; the TCRdb copy retains only in-frame clones and omits some. The table has just over 95,000 clones, approximately 90% seen once; the top ten hold 1.5% to 2%. The rearrangement uses TRBV4-2 and TRBJ1-5, with a possible D match to TRBD1 (6 bases). This receptor was identified in a man between 60 and 75 years old with acute or convalescent COVID-19. Sequencing input: peripheral blood. CDR3 DNA sequence: TGTGCCAGCAGCCCCGGACAGATTAGCAATCAGCCCCAGCATTTT. Translating gives CASSPGQISNQPQHF.